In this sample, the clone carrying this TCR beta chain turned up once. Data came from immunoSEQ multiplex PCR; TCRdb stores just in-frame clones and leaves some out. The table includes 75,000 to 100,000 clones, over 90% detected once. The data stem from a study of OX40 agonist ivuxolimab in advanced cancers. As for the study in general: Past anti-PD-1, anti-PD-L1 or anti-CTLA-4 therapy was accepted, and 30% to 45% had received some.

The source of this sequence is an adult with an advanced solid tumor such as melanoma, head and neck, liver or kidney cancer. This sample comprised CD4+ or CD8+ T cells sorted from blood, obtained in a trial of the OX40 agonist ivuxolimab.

The CDR3 DNA reads as TGTGCCAGCAGCGTAGCGCAGAACACTGAAGCTTTCTTT. Translation: CASSVAQNTEAFF. The rearrangement uses TRBV9 and TRBJ1-1, with D hard to call. Germline V gene data show CDR1 as SGDLS and CDR2 as YYNGEE. This CDR3 has 13 amino acids. V shed 0 bases and J shed 1 base, with 4 bases lying between them.